The rows below give T cell receptor beta chains drawn from one sample of a study of technical replicates of blood from four donors. Profiling relied on immunoSEQ multiplex PCR, and the TCRdb table lists in-frame clones only, not all of them. This sample has around 58,000 clones, with 70% to 90% found just once. The material sequenced was PBMCs. The receptors originated from a human donor in good health. Some clones in this sample may be carry-over from other donors' samples. The CDR3 runs from the conserved cysteine through the conserved F or W. A D gene is named only where the DNA matches it firmly. The size of a clone is reported for some rows only, either as once, few or many, or as a class for expanded clones.

d_gene,v_gene,abundance,j_gene,len,CDR3aa,CDR3nt
TRBD2,TRBV4-3,NA,TRBJ2-3,17,CASSQLRGTGGADTQYF,TGCGCCAGCAGCCAACTCCGTGGGACGGGGGGAGCAGATACGCAGTATTTT
NA,TRBV9,NA,TRBJ1-1,17,CASSPHRQVLMNTEAFF,TGTGCCAGCAGCCCACACCGACAGGTACTAATGAACACTGAAGCTTTCTTT
TRBD2,TRBV4-3,NA,TRBJ2-1,16,CASSLAGEFPYNEQFF,TGCGCCAGCAGCTTAGCGGGAGAATTCCCCTACAATGAGCAGTTCTTC
NA,TRBV10-3,NA,TRBJ2-1,16,CAISGTGLSQGNEQFF,TGTGCCATCAGTGGGACGGGACTTTCCCAAGGCAATGAGCAGTTCTTC
NA,TRBV6-5,NA,TRBJ2-7,13,CASSLSGRDEQYF,TGTGCCAGCAGTCTCAGCGGGCGTGACGAGCAGTACTTC
TRBD2,TRBV4-3,NA,TRBJ2-7,18,CASSQDLPSGTISYEQYF,TGCGCCAGCAGCCAAGATTTACCTAGCGGGACGATCTCCTACGAGCAGTACTTC
TRBD2,TRBV15,once,TRBJ2-1,19,CATSRDLAGVIRSYNEQFF,TGTGCCACCAGCAGAGATCTAGCGGGAGTAATTAGGTCCTACAATGAGCAGTTCTTC
TRBD1,TRBV4-3,NA,TRBJ2-3,16,CASSQEVTGRTDTQYF,TGCGCCAGCAGCCAAGAAGTGACAGGGCGAACAGATACGCAGTATTTT
NA,TRBV7-7,NA,TRBJ2-3,13,CASSLAEADTQYF,TGTGCCAGCAGCTTAGCGGAGGCCGATACGCAGTATTTT
NA,TRBV12-5,once,TRBJ2-7,13,CASGYTGRYEQYF,TGTGCTAGTGGGTACACAGGGCGCTACGAGCAGTACTTC
NA,TRBV10-1,NA,TRBJ2-6,16,CASRGEDHSGANVLTF,TGCGCCAGCAGAGGAGAAGACCACTCTGGGGCCAACGTCCTGACTTTC
TRBD1,TRBV5-8,NA,TRBJ2-2,15,CASSRTGGYTGELFF,TGTGCCAGCAGTAGGACAGGGGGCTACACCGGGGAGCTGTTTTTT
TRBD2,TRBV10-1,NA,TRBJ2-1,17,CASSRKSTSGRVYEQFF,TGCGCCAGCTCAAGAAAGTCCACTAGCGGGAGGGTCTATGAGCAGTTCTTC
NA,TRBV21-1,NA,TRBJ2-3,14,CASSKERVSDTQYF,TGTGCCAGCAGCAAAGAACGGGTCTCAGATACGCAGTATTTT
TRBD2,TRBV5-1,NA,TRBJ2-5,14,CASSLTSGKETQYF,TGCGCCAGCAGCTTGACTAGCGGGAAGGAGACCCAGTACTTC
NA,TRBV5-4,NA,TRBJ1-2,13,CASSLNRGYGYTF,TGTGCCAGCAGCCTAAACCGGGGCTATGGCTACACCTTC
NA,TRBV2,NA,TRBJ2-3,15,CASSELWAHTDTQYF,TGTGCCAGCAGTGAACTGTGGGCTCACACAGATACGCAGTATTTT
TRBD2,TRBV5-1,NA,TRBJ2-1,14,CASSTLAGGGEQFF,TGCGCCAGCAGCACTTTAGCGGGGGGGGGTGAGCAGTTCTTC
NA,TRBV6-1,NA,TRBJ2-7,13,CATRAGPTYEQYF,TGTGCCACACGGGCGGGGCCTACCTACGAGCAGTACTTC
TRBD2,TRBV27,NA,TRBJ2-1,15,CASSLRASGRDEQFF,TGTGCCAGCAGTTTACGGGCTAGCGGGAGGGATGAGCAGTTCTTC
TRBD2,TRBV5-4,NA,TRBJ2-7,14,CASSLWGLDYEQYF,TGTGCCAGCAGCTTGTGGGGACTAGACTACGAGCAGTACTTC
TRBD1,TRBV6-6,NA,TRBJ2-1,16,CASKGTDKPSYNEQFF,TGTGCCAGCAAAGGGACAGACAAGCCCTCCTACAATGAGCAGTTCTTC
NA,TRBV6-1,NA,TRBJ2-1,18,CASSGQGFSGSVYNEQFF,TGTGCCAGCAGTGGACAGGGGTTTAGCGGGAGTGTCTACAATGAGCAGTTCTTC
TRBD2,TRBV2,NA,TRBJ2-2,16,CASSVSWGLAAGELFF,TGTGCCAGCAGTGTGAGTTGGGGACTAGCGGCCGGGGAGCTGTTTTTT
TRBD2,TRBV7-9,NA,TRBJ2-3,16,CASSPGTSGSSYTQYF,TGTGCCAGCAGCCCAGGGACTAGCGGGAGTTCCTATACGCAGTATTTT
TRBD1,TRBV11-2,few,TRBJ1-1,15,CASSSTRGRGTEAFF,TGTGCCAGCAGCTCGACCAGGGGGCGAGGCACTGAAGCTTTCTTT
NA,TRBV10-3,once,TRBJ1-1,14,CANRRQLGNTEAFF,TGTGCCAACCGTCGACAGCTGGGGAACACTGAAGCTTTCTTT
NA,TRBV13,few,TRBJ2-1,12,CASSQGLGEQFF,TGTGCCAGCAGCCAGGGTTTAGGGGAGCAGTTCTTC
TRBD2,TRBV5-1,NA,TRBJ2-5,14,CASSLSSGEGTQYF,TGCGCCAGCAGCCTCTCTAGCGGGGAGGGGACCCAGTACTTC
TRBD1,TRBV5-4,NA,TRBJ2-7,15,CASSLPGQGGREQYF,TGTGCCAGCAGCTTGCCGGGACAGGGGGGAAGGGAGCAGTACTTC
TRBD2,TRBV10-3,NA,TRBJ2-3,15,CAIKALAGATDTQYF,TGTGCCATCAAGGCTCTAGCGGGAGCAACAGATACGCAGTATTTT
NA,TRBV6-5,NA,TRBJ2-3,14,CASQKSGSTDTQYF,TGTGCCAGCCAAAAGAGCGGAAGCACAGATACGCAGTATTTT
NA,TRBV30,NA,TRBJ1-3,13,CAWSQDAGNTIYF,TGTGCCTGGTCCCAGGATGCTGGAAACACCATATATTTT
TRBD1,TRBV15,NA,TRBJ2-7,15,CATSRDRTGIYEQYF,TGTGCCACCAGCAGAGATAGGACAGGGATCTACGAGCAGTACTTC
NA,TRBV4-3,NA,TRBJ2-7,16,CASSKSRDSAYYEQYF,TGCGCCAGCAGCAAAAGCCGGGACTCCGCCTACTACGAGCAGTACTTC
NA,TRBV6-5,NA,TRBJ2-7,12,CASSSGAYEQYF,TGTGCCAGCTCCAGCGGTGCGTACGAGCAGTACTTC
NA,TRBV7-9,NA,TRBJ1-4,15,CASTTLGGVNEKLFF,TGTGCCAGCACCACCCTTGGGGGGGTAAATGAAAAACTGTTTTTT
TRBD1,TRBV5-1,NA,TRBJ2-7,14,CASSKGQGTYEQYF,TGCGCCAGCAGCAAGGGACAGGGAACCTACGAGCAGTACTTC
TRBD1,TRBV18,NA,TRBJ1-1,20,CASSPGLGGQGAKGIPEAFF,TGTGCCAGCTCACCTGGCCTAGGGGGGCAGGGGGCGAAAGGAATCCCTGAAGCTTTCTTT
NA,TRBV4-3,NA,TRBJ2-2,13,CASSPYEGGELFF,TGCGCCAGCAGCCCCTATGAGGGCGGGGAGCTGTTTTTT
NA,TRBV6-6,NA,TRBJ1-1,13,CASRIRVDTEAFF,TGTGCCAGCAGGATTAGAGTCGACACTGAAGCTTTCTTT
NA,TRBV4-1,NA,TRBJ2-3,13,CASNSGDTDTQYF,TGCGCCAGCAATTCCGGAGACACAGATACGCAGTATTTT
NA,TRBV5-1,NA,TRBJ1-6,15,CASSLGGTSNSPLHF,TGCGCCAGCAGCTTGGGTGGGACAAGCAATTCACCCCTCCACTTT
TRBD2,TRBV7-6,NA,TRBJ2-1,17,CASSSPFRSGRATEQFF,TGTGCCAGCAGCTCCCCGTTTAGGAGCGGGAGGGCTACTGAGCAGTTCTTC
NA,TRBV19,NA,TRBJ2-7,15,CASSMQGSYPNEQYF,TGTGCCAGTAGTATGCAGGGGTCTTATCCCAACGAGCAGTACTTC
TRBD1,TRBV6-1,once,TRBJ1-5,13,CASTGQGNQPQHF,TGTGCCAGCACCGGACAGGGAAATCAGCCCCAGCATTTT
NA,TRBV5-4,NA,TRBJ2-3,14,CASSLGERIDTQYF,TGTGCCAGCAGCTTGGGTGAGAGGATAGATACGCAGTATTTT
TRBD2,TRBV7-9,NA,TRBJ2-4,16,CASSPRTSGTENIQYF,TGTGCCAGCAGCCCCCGGACTAGCGGGACGGAAAACATTCAGTACTTC
NA,TRBV2,once,TRBJ2-3,14,CASSGRGATDTQYF,TGTGCCAGCAGTGGTCGGGGGGCCACAGATACGCAGTATTTT
NA,TRBV11-2,NA,TRBJ2-1,14,CASSLFERDNEQFF,TGTGCCAGCAGCTTATTCGAGCGGGACAATGAGCAGTTCTTC
TRBD1,TRBV7-2,NA,TRBJ1-2,14,CASSHRDRPGGYTF,TGTGCCAGCAGCCACCGGGACAGGCCGGGGGGCTACACCTTC
TRBD1,TRBV14,once,TRBJ1-2,15,CASSQAGGAFYGYTF,TGTGCCAGCAGCCAAGCAGGGGGCGCTTTCTATGGCTACACCTTC
NA,TRBV4-3,NA,TRBJ2-7,15,CASSQDRRGSYEQYF,TGCGCCAGCAGCCAAGATCGCAGGGGCTCCTACGAGCAGTACTTC
TRBD1,TRBV19,NA,TRBJ2-1,12,CASSIDRGGQFF,TGTGCCAGTAGTATCGACAGGGGGGGACAGTTCTTC